This TCR beta chain was retrieved from a study of human T cells and chemical hapten exposure (dated by TCRdb to the early 2020s). In the study overall: For sensitization, 2% DPC in acetone was applied to a 2 cm by 2 cm area of upper inner arm skin. Throughout the study period of roughly 24 weeks, patients also received therapeutic DPC doses to the scalp every week. Patch testing was performed on the upper back with Finn chambers containing 0.01% DPC, and the patch tests were scored after 6 days according to International Contact Dermatitis Research Group standards. The mostly female patient cohort included alopecia areata with under or over 50% scalp involvement, alopecia totalis and alopecia universalis. Libraries were pooled for sequencing, and variation in per-sample TCR yields was attributed mainly to small differences in library volumes within the pool. This study followed changes in the peripheral blood TCR repertoire in vivo during primary and secondary sensitization of alopecia patients to the hapten diphenylcyclopropenone (DPC). Blood samples were taken from patients before sensitization (week 0) and at 2, 6 and about 24 weeks after DPC sensitization. For TCR sequencing, blood came from 25 to 35 alopecia patients at anywhere from one to four time points (pre-sensitization, 2, 6 and 24 weeks).

Concerning this clonotype: Its antigen is still unknown. One base away there is no much larger clone; base qualities are not given.

The meaning of the sample's time point label: patch test 2, 6 weeks after DPC sensitization. The sample's treatment or condition label is to be understood as: therapeutic diphenylcyclopropenone sensitization with weekly scalp DPC. At every patch-test visit, the blood draw took place before the patch test was put on. Patients were considered eligible if aged 18 to 70, diagnosed with alopecia and deemed suitable for DPC therapy, and patients were excluded if pregnant. Total RNA was isolated from unfractionated whole blood collected in Tempus Blood RNA tubes. Library preparation used RACE. The data were produced on a NextSeq 500. During library preparation, unique molecular identifiers were attached to individual cDNA molecules so that TCRs could be counted in a quantitative, reproducible way. For every blood RNA sample, sequencing covered both the TCR alpha and TCR beta chains. In the source study's methods: Samples had a median of roughly 87,000 TCRs, with a range from roughly 23,224 to 750,000. V, J and CDR3 annotation of the TCR reads was performed with the Decombinator software suite. Every sample was subsampled to the same number of TCRs (28,000) for the PS versus PT1 abundance plots. TCRs were defined as expanded if absent before sensitization and observed at least eight times at the 2-week time point. Using fastp trimming at Q25 and MiXCR clonotype assembly, TCRdb reanalyzed the public sequencing data and kept in-frame beta chains. Each entry is one CDR3 protein sequence, shown with its most common DNA and genes. These V and J calls are TCRdb output, not the study's own analysis. The sample table contains some 350,000 distinct CDR3 sequences; only one count was recorded for around 6% of them. More than 5.5% of the sample rests with the top ten.

What the study reported, not specific to this receptor: All patients had alopecia, a presumed autoimmune disease, so their immune response might differ from that of healthy individuals. Repeated subsampling changed both the strength of the expansion versus patch-test correlation and the threshold at which the correlation became significant. Expanded TCRs formed significantly more large CDR3 similarity clusters than pre-sensitization or healthy control sets, consistent with antigen-driven responses. DPC sensitization did not change the number of TCRs with a frequency above 1 in 1000, and there was no evidence of changes in global repertoire structure. Patch test score correlated positively with the number of PT1 expanded TCRs, reaching significance at thresholds 8, 16 and 32 but not at 4.

The CDR3 has 16 amino acids, counting the end cysteine and phenylalanine. The CDR3 DNA has 48 bases and is translated from base 1. As encoded in the germline V gene, CDR1 is LGHNA while CDR2 is YSLEER. Trimming takes 0 bases from V and 1 base from J, and the germline ends sit 11 bases apart. This TCR was sampled from a woman aged 18-29 years with alopecia areata. Some clones in this sample may be carry-over from other donors' samples. The chain was built from TRBV4-3 and TRBJ2-3; TRBD2 could be the D gene, as 7 bases match. Sequenced here: whole blood, sampled in connection with sensitization to the hapten diphenylcyclopropenone (DPC). The DNA reads TGCGCCAGCAGCCAAGATAGGGGGGGGCGCACAGATACGCAGTATTTT. This is translated as CASSQDRGGRTDTQYF.